This T cell receptor beta chain stems from a study of blood T cell repertoires in COVID-19. The germline gives CDR1 SGHRS, CDR2 YFSETQ. V was clipped by 3 bases and J by 2 bases; unmatched bases: 10. The length of the CDR3 is 16 residues. Authors' processing steps: Amplification of reference gene primers was used by the study to estimate nucleated cell counts. Sequencing was performed with immunoSEQ multiplex PCR; in TCRdb, only in-frame clones are kept and a portion is missing. That table gives V, J and clone size, and the DNA gave D and trimming. The data show 130,000 to 150,000 clones, 75% to 90% seen once.

The TCR originated in a man aged 18-30 years with COVID-19, enrolled during active disease. Sequenced: peripheral blood. The rearrangement links TRBV5-1 to TRBJ2-5; 7 bases are shared with TRBD1. This CDR3 reads CASSSPDSTGQETQYF. The CDR3, as DNA: TGCGCCAGCAGCTCCCCCGACTCGACAGGGCAAGAGACCCAGTACTTC.